Sequencing of this T cell receptor (beta chain) was carried out in a study of yellow fever vaccine responses in identical twins. Findings and limits, study-wide: Reported findings indicate that twins' vaccine T cell responses seemed partially convergent, partially personalized.

Each CDR3 protein gets one entry after TCRdb re-called the RT-PCR reads with MiXCR. The sample lists 30,000 to 35,000 distinct CDR3 sequences; 45% to 65% were seen once. The germline V gene has CDR1 SGDLS and CDR2 YYNGEE. V was pared by 6 bases and J by 0 bases, with 0 bases of the junction left unmatched. The CDR3 totals 14 residues. As for this clonotype: Its antigen remains unknown.

The clonotype was recovered from a woman aged 18-35 years who received the yellow fever vaccine. The sample here was T cells from blood (PBMCs), unsorted or a sorted subset (not recorded which), taken before or after yellow fever vaccination (not recorded which). The chain links TRBV9 to TRBJ2-1, with 10 bases lining up with TRBD2. CDR3 bases: TGTGCCAGCACTAGCGGGAGCTCCTACAATGAGCAGTTCTTC. Protein: CASTSGSSYNEQFF.